The 32 T cell receptor beta chains reported below all come from one sample, sequenced in a study of shared T cell receptors in the human thymus. This table comes from immunoSEQ multiplex PCR, and its TCRdb copy is limited to in-frame clones, with some not included. The data show 700,000 or so clones, approximately 85% seen once. The sample also formed part of further work on human thymus T cells.

Sequencing was done on a sample of thymocytes. The source is a girl less than two years old with a congenital heart defect.

V is TRBV27 and J is TRBJ2-4; 10 positions match TRBD1. The CDR3 extends over 20 amino acids. After removal of 0 bases from V and 3 bases from J, the junction contained 14 bases not matched to a gene. CDR1 and CDR2 from the germline V gene are MNHEY and SMNVEV (reference sequence). The CDR3 bases are TGTGCCAGCAGTTTATCAAAAGACAGGGGGCGGGGGTATGACAAAAACATTCAGTACTTC. This codes for CASSLSKDRGRGYDKNIQYF.

This chain connects TRBV28 to TRBJ1-2; D is possibly TRBD1 (6 bases). The germline V and J ends were trimmed by 8 bases and 4 bases, with 11 bases remaining between them. Germline V gives CDR1 MDHEN, CDR2 SYDVKM. The CDR3 spans 12 residues. CDR3 DNA: TGTGCCAGCCACAGGGTGGCCTATGGCTACACCTTC. It codes for CASHRVAYGYTF.

This clone turned up a few times. The chain combines TRBV7-9 with TRBJ2-2, with 10 bases aligning to TRBD1. The CDR3 covers 17 residues. Trimming at V came to 5 bases and at J to 3 bases, leaving 9 bases not matched to a gene. Germline assignment: CDR1 SEHNR and CDR2 FQNEAQ (reference sequence). CDR3 sequence: CASSPLRTGGDTGELFF. The CDR3 bases are TGTGCCAGCAGCCCGCTCCGGACAGGGGGAGACACCGGGGAGCTGTTTTTT.

This clone showed up just once. This sequence joins TRBV5-1 and TRBJ1-1; D not certain. The CDR3 length is 14 residues. The ends were cut back, 2 bases at V and 0 bases at J, with 8 bases in the middle. CDR1 is SGHRS, CDR2 YFSETQ, per germline. CDR3 protein: CASSLQSMNTEAFF. CDR3 nucleotide sequence: TGCGCCAGCAGCTTACAGTCCATGAACACTGAAGCTTTCTTT.

This clone appeared once. This chain connects TRBV10-3 to TRBJ2-3; 7 bases line up with TRBD2. J lost 4 bases, V lost 9 bases, and 4 bases had no gene match. CDR3 length equals 12 residues. Germline assignment: CDR1 ENHRY and CDR2 SYGVKD. The CDR3 loop is CAITGGADTQYF. The CDR3 coding sequence is TGTGCCATTACGGGGGGAGCAGATACGCAGTATTTT.

J is TRBJ1-2 and V is TRBV5-1, with D maybe TRBD1 (5 bases). Germline V gene data show CDR1 as SGHRS and CDR2 as YFSETQ. The CDR3 extends over 13 amino acids. V lost 1 base, J lost 3 bases, and 7 bases lay in between. The DNA for the CDR3 is TGCGCCAGCAGCTTGTCGGGGGACTATGGCTACACCTTC. Translation gives CASSLSGDYGYTF. Full variable domain (missing parts from reference TRBV5-1 and TRBJ1-2): KAGVTQTPRYLIKTRGQQVTLSCSPISGHRSVSWYQQTPGQGLQFLFEYFSETQRNKGNFPGRFSGRQFSNSRSEMNVSTLELGDSALYLCASSLSGDYGYTFGSGTRLTVV.

The chain joins TRBV7-9 to TRBJ2-5; a possible D gene is TRBD2 (6 bases). The CDR3 spans 14 residues. Germline CDR1 is SEHNR and CDR2 is FQNEAQ (reference sequence). With 3 bases removed from V and 2 bases from J, the gap between germline ends came to 10 bases. The CDR3 loop reads CASSFREIQETQYF. The CDR3 DNA reads as TGTGCCAGCAGCTTCCGGGAGATTCAAGAGACCCAGTACTTC.

The rearrangement joins TRBV5-1 to TRBJ2-7, with D maybe TRBD1 (5 bases). With 0 bases removed from V and 0 bases from J, the gap between germline ends came to 16 bases. The CDR3 sequence is 17 residues long. From germline, CDR1 is SGHRS and CDR2 YFSETQ. The CDR3 region is CASSLASRGSSSYEQYF. CDR3 in DNA: TGCGCCAGCAGCTTGGCCAGTAGGGGCTCCAGCTCCTACGAGCAGTACTTC.

The chain recombines TRBV11-2 with TRBJ1-3; D uncertain. The germline V and J ends were trimmed by 4 bases and 0 bases, with 16 bases remaining between them. There are 17 residues in the CDR3. Germline CDR1 reads SGHAT; CDR2 reads FQNNGV. CDR3 bases: TGTGCCAGCAGCTCCGCCGGGTCCACCCACTCTGGAAACACCATATATTTT. It specifies CASSSAGSTHSGNTIYF.

This chain uses TRBV9 with TRBJ1-6, with D hard to call. The V and J ends lost 4 bases and 0 bases respectively, with 20 bases between them. Germline V gene sequence: CDR1 SGDLS, CDR2 YYNGEE. The CDR3 is 19 residues long. CDR3 sequence: CASSPGGEGKSSYNSPLHF. The CDR3 DNA is TGTGCCAGCAGCCCGGGCGGGGAGGGAAAGAGCTCCTATAATTCACCCCTCCACTTT.

This clone was counted only a few times. The CDR3 sequence: CASRTQGYQPQHF. Here the CDR3 DNA reads TGTGCCAGCAGAACTCAGGGTTATCAGCCCCAGCATTTT. This chain connects TRBV13 to TRBJ1-5; a possible D gene is TRBD1 (5 bases). Germline V gene sequence: CDR1 PRHDT, CDR2 FYEKMQ (reference sequence). V lost 6 bases to trimming and J lost 5 bases, with 11 bases between them. The CDR3 length is 13 residues.

This clone was counted a single time. CDR3 loop: CASSSRTGLGQNYEQYF. In DNA form, the CDR3 reads TGTGCCAGCAGCTCACGAACCGGACTGGGACAGAACTACGAGCAGTACTTC. V usage is TRBV5-6 and J usage is TRBJ2-7, with 7 nucleotides matching TRBD1. The CDR3 is 17 residues long. CDR1 is SGHDT and CDR2 is YYEEEE in the germline V gene. Germline trimming cut 3 bases from V and 3 bases from J; bases unmatched to any gene: 15.

A single count supports this clone. The rearrangement links TRBV25-1 to TRBJ1-1; a possible D gene is TRBD1 (6 bases). V was cut by 3 bases and J by 1 base, with 15 bases left in between. The germline gives CDR1 MGHDK, CDR2 SYGVNS. CDR3 length: 16 residues. The CDR3 bases are TGTGCCAGCAGTGATATGCAGGGGCGGGCGAACACTGAAGCTTTCTTT. It is translated as CASSDMQGRANTEAFF.

The chain joins TRBV2 to TRBJ1-6; maybe TRBD1 (6 bases). CDR1 SNHLY and CDR2 FYNNEI come from the germline V gene. V was shortened by 6 bases and J by 11 bases, with 23 bases between the two germline ends. The CDR3 has 16 residues. CDR3 in amino acids: CASRAKEQGASAPLHF. The CDR3 DNA reads as TGTGCCAGCAGGGCGAAGGAACAGGGAGCCTCGGCACCCCTCCACTTT. The full variable domain, with the rest looked up from reference TRBV2 and TRBJ1-6, is EPEVTQTPSHQVTQMGQEVILRCVPISNHLYFYWYRQILGQKVEFLVSFYNNEISEKSEIFDDQFSVERPDGSNFTLKIRSTKLEDSAMYFCASRAKEQGASAPLHFGNGTRLTVT.

The genes are TRBV19 and TRBJ1-2; D ambiguous. The CDR3 covers 16 residues. The germline V gene encodes CDR1 LNHDA and CDR2 SQIVND (reference sequence). V was pared by 4 bases and J by 3 bases, with 18 bases between. CDR3 sequence (DNA): TGTGCCAGTAGTACGCTACAGTTCCCACACCACTATGGCTACACCTTC. Protein sequence: CASSTLQFPHHYGYTF.

V and J are TRBV5-8 and TRBJ2-5; 8 bases are shared with TRBD1. The CDR3 extends over 15 amino acids. Germline V CDR1 and CDR2: SGHTS, YDEGEE. Germline trimming cut 9 bases from V and 5 bases from J; bases unmatched to any gene: 15. CDR3 region: CAIEPGGARGETQYF. The CDR3 coding sequence is TGTGCCATCGAGCCAGGGGGCGCAAGGGGGGAGACCCAGTACTTC.

CDR3: CASSLASGGAGTDTQYF. The CDR3 bases are TGCGCCAGCAGCTTGGCTAGCGGGGGGGCCGGGACAGATACGCAGTATTTT. The chain combines TRBV5-1 with TRBJ2-3; TRBD2 agrees at 12 bases. Losses at the gene ends were 0 bases for V and 3 bases for J; bases not matched to a gene: 5. Germline V gene sequence: CDR1 SGHRS, CDR2 YFSETQ. This CDR3 is 17 amino acids long.

V gene TRBV25-1 combines with J gene TRBJ1-2; D ambiguous. The CDR3 loop spans 11 amino acids. Germline V gives CDR1 MGHDK, CDR2 SYGVNS. V was trimmed by 10 bases and J by 4 bases, leaving 10 bases between them. CDR3 residues: CATSGLYGYTF. CDR3 bases: TGTGCCACCAGCGGACTCTATGGCTACACCTTC.

The J gene is TRBJ1-6, the V gene TRBV27; D is possibly TRBD1 (5 bases). Germline V CDR1 and CDR2: MNHEY, SMNVEV (reference sequence). The CDR3 has 14 amino acids. Trimming cost V 6 bases and J 3 bases, with 9 bases left between them. CDR3 DNA sequence: TGTGCCAGCAGCCCGACAGACTATAATTCACCCCTCCACTTT. Translation: CASSPTDYNSPLHF.

This chain connects TRBV4-3 to TRBJ2-1; 9 bases are a match to TRBD1. Germline lookup yields CDR1 LGHNA and CDR2 YSLEER. The length of the CDR3 is 15 residues. The V and J ends lost 1 base and 3 bases, in that order; junction bases with no gene match: 1. CDR3: CASSQGQGVYNEQFF. CDR3 nucleotide sequence: TGCGCCAGCAGCCAAGGACAGGGGGTCTACAATGAGCAGTTCTTC.

This clone was counted a few times. The sample carries other DNA sequences with the same CDR3. This chain uses TRBV20-1 with TRBJ1-2, with TRBD1 identical over 9 bases. Germline V CDR1 and CDR2: DFQATT, SNEGSKA (reference sequence). Unmatched junction bases numbered 0, after V lost 6 bases and J lost 7 bases. This CDR3 comprises 10 residues. This CDR3 is CSATGGGYTF. CDR3 nucleotide sequence: TGCAGTGCGACAGGGGGTGGCTACACCTTC.

This chain links TRBV2 with TRBJ2-3; possible D gene TRBD2, 6 bases. V was shortened by 7 bases and J by 7 bases, with 12 bases between the two germline ends. The CDR3 is made up of 12 amino acids. Germline lookup yields CDR1 SNHLY and CDR2 FYNNEI. The CDR3 reads CASTRGGYTQYF. The CDR3, as DNA: TGTGCCAGCACCCGGGGAGGATATACGCAGTATTTT.

This rearrangement joins TRBV5-4 to TRBJ2-1; TRBD1 might be the D (7 bases). Germline loops: CDR1 SGHNT, CDR2 YYREEE (reference sequence). Trimming removed 6 bases at V and 14 bases at J, with 27 bases between. The CDR3 is 15 residues long. The CDR3 reads CASTPGGRGEKDEFF. The CDR3 region has the DNA TGTGCCAGCACCCCGGGCGGCAGGGGGGAAAAAGATGAGTTCTTC.

This clone turned up a few times. The V and J genes are TRBV5-1 and TRBJ2-1; 12 bases align to TRBD2. The germline gives CDR1 SGHRS, CDR2 YFSETQ. The CDR3 is 16 residues long. J was trimmed by 8 bases and V by 3 bases; bases with no gene match: 9. CDR3: CASSSNGLAGKDEQFF. The DNA of the CDR3 is TGCGCCAGCAGCTCTAATGGACTAGCGGGGAAGGATGAGCAGTTCTTC.

The genes are TRBV6-1 and TRBJ1-5, with 8 positions matching TRBD1. Trimming at V came to 2 bases and at J to 0 bases, leaving 6 bases not matched to a gene. The CDR3 runs to 17 residues. Germline V gene lookup returns CDR1 MNHNS and CDR2 SASEGT. CDR3 coding DNA: TGTGCCAGCAGTGAATTCAGGACAGGGAATAGCAATCAGCCCCAGCATTTT. This gives the protein CASSEFRTGNSNQPQHF.

CDR3 region: CASSPGTAGLSDSDTQYF. CDR3 DNA sequence: TGTGCCAGCAGTCCCGGGACAGCCGGGCTCTCCGACTCAGATACGCAGTATTTT. This chain links TRBV7-9 with TRBJ2-3; 7 bases are shared with TRBD1. The CDR3 has 18 residues. V lost 6 bases to trimming and J lost 4 bases; unmatched junction nucleotides: 19. From germline, CDR1 is SEHNR and CDR2 FQNEAQ (reference sequence).

The chain links TRBV6-8 to TRBJ1-1, with 7 bases aligning to TRBD1. V shed 0 bases and J 2 bases; nucleotides not matched to a gene: 6. Germline loops: CDR1 MNHGY, CDR2 SAAAGT. This CDR3 has 16 amino acids. DNA of the CDR3: TGTGCCAGCAGTTACTCAGAGGGGGCTGGTAACACTGAAGCTTTCTTT. Protein sequence: CASSYSEGAGNTEAFF.

The chain couples TRBV6-5 to TRBJ2-7; 7 nucleotides match TRBD1. J was trimmed by 2 bases and V by 2 bases; bases with no gene match: 9. This CDR3 contains 16 residues. Germline CDR1 reads MNHEY; CDR2 reads SVGAGI. The CDR3 DNA is TGTGCCAGCAGTTACGGGGTATGGCAGGGGGCCTACGAGCAGTACTTC. It codes for CASSYGVWQGAYEQYF.

The chain links TRBV6-6 to TRBJ1-5; TRBD1 might be the D (5 bases). CDR1 is MNHNY and CDR2 is SVGAGI in the germline V gene (reference sequence). V was trimmed by 6 bases and J by 4 bases, leaving 16 bases between them. This CDR3 is 15 amino acids long. In nucleotides, the CDR3 is TGTGCCAGCAGGCGGGACTCAATAAGGAATCAGCCCCAGCATTTT. It encodes CASRRDSIRNQPQHF.

The CDR3 sequence: CASRDRDADTQYF. CDR3 nucleotide sequence: TGCGCCAGCAGGGACAGGGACGCAGATACGCAGTATTTT. The chain has TRBV10-1 and TRBJ2-3; the match to TRBD1 covers 8 bases. J lost 4 bases, V lost 6 bases, and 3 bases had no gene match. This CDR3 contains 13 residues. CDR1 and CDR2 from the germline V gene are WNHNN and SYGVQD (reference sequence).

The chain uses TRBV4-1 and TRBJ2-5; D is perhaps TRBD2 (5 bases). The germline gives CDR1 MGHRA, CDR2 YSYEKL. The V gene lost 1 base and the J gene lost 5 bases, with 17 bases spanning the gap. This CDR3 has 16 residues. The CDR3 bases are TGCGCCAGCAGCCAAGTGGTTAAAGAGAGAGGGGAGACCCAGTACTTC. It yields the protein CASSQVVKERGETQYF.

The chain links TRBV18 to TRBJ1-3, with D maybe TRBD1 (6 bases). Germline lookup yields CDR1 KGHSH and CDR2 LQKENI. Trimming left V 6 bases short and J 0 bases short, with 15 bases between. The CDR3 runs to 16 residues. The CDR3 DNA is TGTGCCAGCTCGATTAACAGGGCTAGCTCTGGAAACACCATATATTTT. Translation gives CASSINRASSGNTIYF. Based on the CDR3 plus reference TRBV18 and TRBJ1-3, the full variable domain is NAGVMQNPRHLVRRRGQEARLRCSPMKGHSHVYWYRQLPEEGLKFMVYLQKENIIDESGMPKERFSAEFPKEGPSILRIQQVVRGDSAAYFCASSINRASSGNTIYFGEGSWLTVV.